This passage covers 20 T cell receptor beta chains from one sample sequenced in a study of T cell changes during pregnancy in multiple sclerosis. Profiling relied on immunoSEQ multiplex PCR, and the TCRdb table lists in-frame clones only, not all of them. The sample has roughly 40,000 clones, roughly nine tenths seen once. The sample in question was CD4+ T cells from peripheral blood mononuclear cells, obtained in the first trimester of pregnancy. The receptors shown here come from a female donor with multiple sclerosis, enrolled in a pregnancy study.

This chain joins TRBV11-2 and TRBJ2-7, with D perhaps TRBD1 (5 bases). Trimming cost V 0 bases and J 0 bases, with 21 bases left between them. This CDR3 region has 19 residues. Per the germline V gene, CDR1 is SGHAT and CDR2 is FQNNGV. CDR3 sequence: CASSLDLGAGYSSSYEQYF. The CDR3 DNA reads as TGTGCCAGCAGCTTAGATCTTGGGGCAGGGTACTCGAGCTCCTACGAGCAGTACTTC. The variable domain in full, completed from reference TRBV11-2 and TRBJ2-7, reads EAGVAQSPRYKIIEKRQSVAFWCNPISGHATLYWYQQILGQGPKLLIQFQNNGVVDDSQLPKDRFSAERLKGVDSTLKIQPAKLEDSAVYLCASSLDLGAGYSSSYEQYFGPGTRLTVT.

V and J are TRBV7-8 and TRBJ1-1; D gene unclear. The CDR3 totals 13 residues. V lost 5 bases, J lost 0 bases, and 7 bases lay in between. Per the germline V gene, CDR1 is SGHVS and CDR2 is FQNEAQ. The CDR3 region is CASSAYLNTEAFF. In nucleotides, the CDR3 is TGTGCCAGCAGCGCCTACCTGAACACTGAAGCTTTCTTT.

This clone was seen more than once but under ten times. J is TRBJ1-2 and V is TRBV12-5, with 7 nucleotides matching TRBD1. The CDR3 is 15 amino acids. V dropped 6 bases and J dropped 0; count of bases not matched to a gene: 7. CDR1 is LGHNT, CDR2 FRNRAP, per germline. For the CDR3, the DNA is TGTGCTAGTGGCCTGTTTGGGACAGCTAACTATGGCTACACCTTC. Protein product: CASGLFGTANYGYTF.

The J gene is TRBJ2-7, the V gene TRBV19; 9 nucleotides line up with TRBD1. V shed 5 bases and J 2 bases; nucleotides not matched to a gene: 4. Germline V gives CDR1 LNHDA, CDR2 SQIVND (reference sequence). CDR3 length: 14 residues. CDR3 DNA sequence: TGTGCCAGTAGTCCGGGACAGGGAACCTACGAGCAGTACTTC. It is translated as CASSPGQGTYEQYF.

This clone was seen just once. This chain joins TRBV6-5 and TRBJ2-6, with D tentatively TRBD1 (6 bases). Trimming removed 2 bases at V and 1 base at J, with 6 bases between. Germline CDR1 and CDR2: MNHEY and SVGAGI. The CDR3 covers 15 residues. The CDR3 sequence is CASSYRGSGANVLTF. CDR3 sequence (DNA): TGTGCCAGCAGTTACAGGGGGTCTGGGGCCAACGTCCTGACTTTC.

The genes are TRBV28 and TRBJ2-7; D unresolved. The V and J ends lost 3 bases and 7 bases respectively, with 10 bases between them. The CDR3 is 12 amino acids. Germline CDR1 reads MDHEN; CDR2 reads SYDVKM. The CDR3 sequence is CASSLLVREQYF. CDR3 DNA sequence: TGTGCCAGCAGTTTGTTGGTCCGGGAGCAGTACTTC. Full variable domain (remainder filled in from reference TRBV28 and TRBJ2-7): DVKVTQSSRYLVKRTGEKVFLECVQDMDHENMFWYRQDPGLGLRLIYFSYDVKMKEKGDIPEGYSVSREKKERFSLILESASTNQTSMYLCASSLLVREQYFGPGTRLTVT.

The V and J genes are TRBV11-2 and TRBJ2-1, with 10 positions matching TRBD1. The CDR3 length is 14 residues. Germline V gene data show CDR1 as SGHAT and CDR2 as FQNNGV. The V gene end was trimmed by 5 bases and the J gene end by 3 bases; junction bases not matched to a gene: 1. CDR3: CASSRDRGYNEQFF. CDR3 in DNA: TGTGCCAGCAGCCGGGACAGGGGCTACAATGAGCAGTTCTTC. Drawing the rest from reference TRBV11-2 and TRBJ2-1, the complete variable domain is EAGVAQSPRYKIIEKRQSVAFWCNPISGHATLYWYQQILGQGPKLLIQFQNNGVVDDSQLPKDRFSAERLKGVDSTLKIQPAKLEDSAVYLCASSRDRGYNEQFFGPGTRLTVL.

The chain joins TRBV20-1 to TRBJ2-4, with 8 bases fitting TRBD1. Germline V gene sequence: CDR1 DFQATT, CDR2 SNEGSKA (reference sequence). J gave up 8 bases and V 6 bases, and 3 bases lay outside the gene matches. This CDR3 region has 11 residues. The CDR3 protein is CSARDRYIQYF. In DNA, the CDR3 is TGCAGTGCGAGGGACAGGTACATTCAGTACTTC.

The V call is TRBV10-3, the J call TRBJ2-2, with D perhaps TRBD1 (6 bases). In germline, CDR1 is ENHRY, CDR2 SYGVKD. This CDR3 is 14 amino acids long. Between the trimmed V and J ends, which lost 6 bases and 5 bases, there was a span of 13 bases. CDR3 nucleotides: TGTGCCATCAGGTCGAGACAGGAAACCGGGGAGCTGTTTTTT. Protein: CAIRSRQETGELFF.

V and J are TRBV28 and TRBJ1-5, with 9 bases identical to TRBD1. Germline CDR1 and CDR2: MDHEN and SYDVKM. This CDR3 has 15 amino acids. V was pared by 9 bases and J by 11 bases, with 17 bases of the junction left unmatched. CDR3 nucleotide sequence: TGTGCCAGTGAACTCGTGGGACAGGGCTTAAGGACCCAGCATTTT. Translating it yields CASELVGQGLRTQHF.

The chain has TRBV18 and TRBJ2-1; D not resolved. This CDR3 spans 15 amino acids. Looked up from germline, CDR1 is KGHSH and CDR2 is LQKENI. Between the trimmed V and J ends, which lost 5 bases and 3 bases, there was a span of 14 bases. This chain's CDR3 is CASSYSESFYNEQFF. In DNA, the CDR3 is TGTGCCAGCTCATACTCGGAGTCCTTCTACAATGAGCAGTTCTTC.

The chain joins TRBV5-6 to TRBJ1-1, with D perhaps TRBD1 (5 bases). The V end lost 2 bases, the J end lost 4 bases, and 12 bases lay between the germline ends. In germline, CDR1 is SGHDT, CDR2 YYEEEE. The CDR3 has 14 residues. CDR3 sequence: CASSFGQGRTEAFF. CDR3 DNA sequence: TGTGCCAGCAGCTTCGGCCAGGGTCGCACTGAAGCTTTCTTT.

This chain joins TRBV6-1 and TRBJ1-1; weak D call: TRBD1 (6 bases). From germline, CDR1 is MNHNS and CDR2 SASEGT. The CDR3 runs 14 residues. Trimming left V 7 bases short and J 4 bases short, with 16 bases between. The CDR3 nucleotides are TGTGCCAGCACATCACAGGGTGGGAGCACTGAAGCTTTCTTT. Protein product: CASTSQGGSTEAFF.

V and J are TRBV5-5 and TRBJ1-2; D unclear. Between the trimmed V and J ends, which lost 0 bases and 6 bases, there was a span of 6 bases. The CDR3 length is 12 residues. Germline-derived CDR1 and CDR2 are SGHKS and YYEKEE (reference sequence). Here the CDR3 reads CASSLGVDGYTF. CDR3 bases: TGTGCCAGCAGCTTGGGCGTCGATGGCTACACCTTC.

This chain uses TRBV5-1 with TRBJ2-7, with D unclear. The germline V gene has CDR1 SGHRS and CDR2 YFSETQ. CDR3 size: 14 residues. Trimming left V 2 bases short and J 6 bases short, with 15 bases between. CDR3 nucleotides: TGCGCCAGCAGCTTTCCCAAGTCAGATTCCGAGCAGTACTTC. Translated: CASSFPKSDSEQYF.

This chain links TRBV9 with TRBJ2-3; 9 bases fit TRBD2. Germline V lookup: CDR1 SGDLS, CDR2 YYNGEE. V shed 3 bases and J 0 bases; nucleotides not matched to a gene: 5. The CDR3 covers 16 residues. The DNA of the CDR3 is TGTGCCAGCAGCGCCCGTAGCGGGAGCAGCACAGATACGCAGTATTTT. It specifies CASSARSGSSTDTQYF.

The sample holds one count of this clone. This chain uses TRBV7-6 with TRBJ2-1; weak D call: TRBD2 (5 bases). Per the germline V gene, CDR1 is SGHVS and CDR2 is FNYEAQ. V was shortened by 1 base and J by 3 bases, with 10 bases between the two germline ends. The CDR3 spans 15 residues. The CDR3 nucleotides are TGTGCCAGCAGCTTAGAAGACGGGATCTACAATGAGCAGTTCTTC. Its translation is CASSLEDGIYNEQFF.

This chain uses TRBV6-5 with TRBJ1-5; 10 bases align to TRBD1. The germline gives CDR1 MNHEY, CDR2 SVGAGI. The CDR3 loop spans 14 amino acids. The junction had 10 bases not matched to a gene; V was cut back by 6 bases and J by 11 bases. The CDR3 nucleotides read TGTGCCAGCAGGGGGACAGGGGTACGGGAAGCCCAGCATTTT. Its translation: CASRGTGVREAQHF.

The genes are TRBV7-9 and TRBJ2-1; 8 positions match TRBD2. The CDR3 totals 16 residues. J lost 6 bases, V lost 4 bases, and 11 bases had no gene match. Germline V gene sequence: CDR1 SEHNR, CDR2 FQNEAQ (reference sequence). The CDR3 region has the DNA TGTGCCAGCAGCTCCCTTAAGGCGGGAGGAGTCAATGAGCAGTTCTTC. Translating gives CASSSLKAGGVNEQFF.

The CDR3, as DNA: TGTGCCATCAGTGGGCACACTGAAGCTTTCTTT. Translated, it gives CAISGHTEAFF. This chain connects TRBV10-3 to TRBJ1-1, with D uncertain. The CDR3 consists of 11 residues. V was clipped by 4 bases and J by 3 bases, with 3 bases between them. The germline V gene has CDR1 ENHRY and CDR2 SYGVKD.